This TCR beta chain was sequenced for a study of molecular identifiers for immune sequencing clone quantification (dated by TCRdb to about 2018). About the study as a whole: In a replicate experiment, RNA from roughly 20,000 or 100,000 naive CD8 T cells was split into five aliquots, four of which were sequenced. CD8 T cells were used in a methods study to benchmark molecular-identifier clustering-based TCR repertoire sequencing (MIDCIRS) and TCR RNA copy counting. Results the study describes overall, beyond this receptor: Spiked-in Jurkat TCR RNA equal to a single cell's worth was reported to be detectable even within 1,100,000 naive CD8 T cells. The naive libraries included spiked-in Jurkat TCR RNA (around 10 copies' worth), and this RNA is not part of the donor repertoire. Clones above 20 RNA copies held over 99% of molecules in CMV-specific effector cells but under 1% in naive cells. The sizes of highly expanded clones could end up underestimated when identical TCR molecules share a barcode. When barcode sub-clustering was omitted, TCR diversity was inflated by chimeric consensus sequences, with chimeras reaching as high as 47%. Modeling gave around 3 recovered TCR RNA copies per cell versus approximately 11 by digital PCR, implying about 30% capture efficiency.

From the cysteine through the phenylalanine, the CDR3 covers 14 amino acids. Kept here is only the CDR3 DNA, which spans 42 bases and is read in frame from base 1. Deletion took 9 bases off V and 2 bases off J, with a span of 15 bases between the germline ends. Reading the germline V gene gives CDR1 SNHLY and CDR2 FYNNEI. Libraries of naive CD8 T cells were generated from roughly 20,000 to 1,000,000 sorted cells, with 10%, 30% or 50% of the purified RNA used. Naive CD8 T cells, defined as CD8+CD4-CCR7+CD45RA+, were FACS-sorted into RLT Plus buffer on a BD FACSAria II. To test detection sensitivity, Jurkat RNA equal to approximately ten TCR copies was added to samples of about 20,000-1,000,000 naive CD8 T cells. Enrichment of CD8 T cells was performed with RosetteSep CD8+ T Cell Enrichment Cocktail and Ficoll-Paque, after which ACK red cell lysis was carried out. This clonotype occurred many times. This receptor's antigen is unknown. No base quality values were provided; no much bigger clone lies one nucleotide off.

Libraries came from PCR. TCRdb lists the instrument as NextSeq 500. Bulk TCR libraries were prepared as previously described, using TCR primers listed in Table S5. The Qiagen AllPrep DNA/RNA kit was used to purify total RNA. Before analysis, reads from multiple sequencing runs of the same library were pooled. As for how the authors treated the data: Reads were retained only if their TCR constant sequence matched exactly, and those retained reads were trimmed to 150 nt and grouped according to their 12-nt molecular barcodes. Reads inside each barcode group were sub-clustered using a 15% Levenshtein threshold, and a quality-weighted consensus sequence was constructed for each RNA molecule. Non-functional sequences were filtered out, along with any lower-count sequence sitting one edit away from another sequence. Barcode sub-clusters with fewer than 20% of the maximum read count were removed, based on fitting two negative binomial distributions. TCRdb reanalyzed the raw reads on its own, using fastp at Q25 for trimming and MiXCR for clone calling, and kept in-frame beta chains. Each entry merges the rows of one CDR3 protein and shows their most common DNA and genes. TCRdb assigned the V and J calls; the authors' analysis was not used. The sample table holds about 320,000 distinct CDR3 sequences, of which under 25% were seen once. Jointly, the top ten make up approximately 0.74% of the sample.

The chain links TRBV2 with TRBJ2-3, with no reliable assignment of the D segment. The TCR comes from a human donor in good health. Some libraries in this study had Jurkat cell RNA spiked in. Material: naive CD8+ T cells from blood, with Jurkat cell RNA spiked in. The cell subset or site label for this specimen denotes: FACS-sorted CD8+CD4-CCR7+CD45RA+ naive T cells. The nucleotide sequence is given as TGTGCCAGGAGGCTCCCAGAAAACACAGATACGCAGTATTTT. This is translated as CARRLPENTDTQYF.